The 32 T cell receptor beta chains below all came from one sample that was sequenced in a study of T cell repertoires in cytomegalovirus infection. Using its own MiXCR run on the reads, TCRdb lists one record per CDR3 protein. The sample lists approximately 74,000 distinct CDR3 sequences; 40% were seen once. No antigen is known for these receptors. The material sequenced was CD8+ T cells from cultured PBMCs, taken from culture after CMV antigen stimulation. Receptors originate from a human donor in good health (CMV status not recorded). Some clones in this sample may be carry-over from other donors' samples.

The table lists this clonotype with many counts. The rearrangement joins TRBV12-3 or TRBV12-4 to TRBJ2-5, with 13 positions matching TRBD2. Unmatched junction bases numbered 5, after V lost 6 bases and J lost 1 base. CDR3 length equals 16 residues. DNA for the CDR3: TGTGCCAGCAGCCGACGACTAGCGGGGGGCCAAGAGACCCAGTACTTC. Amino acids: CASSRRLAGGQETQYF.

This chain connects TRBV5-6 to TRBJ2-5; D may match TRBD1 or TRBD2 (6 bases each). The V gene lost 6 bases and the J gene lost 4 bases, with 16 bases spanning the gap. The length of the CDR3 is 14 residues. Germline-derived CDR1 and CDR2 are SGHDT and YYEEEE. In DNA, the CDR3 is TGTGCCAGCAACCCCGGGGGCGGCCGAGAGACCCAGTACTTC. This sequence encodes CASNPGGGRETQYF. The full variable domain, rest sourced from reference TRBV5-6 and TRBJ2-5, is DAGVTQSPTHLIKTRGQQVTLRCSPKSGHDTVSWYQQALGQGPQFIFQYYEEEERQRGNFPDRFSGHQFPNYSSELNVNALLLGDSALYLCASNPGGGRETQYFGPGTRLLVL.

The chain employs TRBV2 and TRBJ1-6; D gene unclear. Germline V lookup: CDR1 SNHLY, CDR2 FYNNEI. There are 13 residues in the CDR3. V dropped 0 bases and J dropped 9 bases, with 6 bases sitting between them. The CDR3 DNA reads TGTGCCAGCAGTGAAGCGGGGTTTTCACCCCTCCACTTT. Protein: CASSEAGFSPLHF.

This clonotype was observed a handful of times. The chain couples TRBV4-1 to TRBJ1-2, with D unclear. Trimming took off 1 base at V and 5 bases at J, with 14 bases between the two ends. This CDR3 is built from 15 residues. Looked up from germline, CDR1 is MGHRA and CDR2 is YSYEKL. CDR3 protein: CASSQVERYGYGYTF. The CDR3 nucleotides read TGCGCCAGCAGCCAAGTGGAAAGATATGGATATGGCTACACCTTC.

This clonotype has just a few counts. The J gene is TRBJ1-1, the V gene TRBV11-2; TRBD1 aligns across 7 bases. The CDR3 contains 13 residues. Germline trimming cut 5 bases from V and 12 bases from J; bases unmatched to any gene: 12. Germline CDR1 is SGHAT and CDR2 is FQNNGV. Written as DNA, the CDR3 is TGTGCCAGCAGCCCCTTCCCGAGACAGGGACCTTTCTTT. Protein sequence: CASSPFPRQGPFF. The whole variable domain, filled in from reference TRBV11-2 and TRBJ1-1, reads EAGVAQSPRYKIIEKRQSVAFWCNPISGHATLYWYQQILGQGPKLLIQFQNNGVVDDSQLPKDRFSAERLKGVDSTLKIQPAKLEDSAVYLCASSPFPRQGPFFGQGTRLTVV.

V and J are TRBV11-2 and TRBJ2-7, with D unclear. Trimming left V 5 bases short and J 1 base short, with 9 bases between. The germline V gene has CDR1 SGHAT and CDR2 FQNNGV. The CDR3 runs to 13 residues. The CDR3 DNA sequence: TGTGCCAGCAGCACACACTGGTCCTACGAGCAGTACTTC. Translation gives CASSTHWSYEQYF.

V is TRBV6-8 and J is TRBJ1-1; TRBD1 matches 9 bases. CDR1 is MNHGY and CDR2 is SAAAGT in the germline V gene. J lost 5 bases, V lost 6 bases, and 4 bases had no gene match. The CDR3 length is 13 residues. The CDR3 bases are TGTGCCAGCAGCCTTGACAGGGGGACTGAAGCTTTCTTT. Residues: CASSLDRGTEAFF.

The chain employs TRBV7-4 and TRBJ2-1; 7 positions match TRBD2. From germline, CDR1 is SGHVT and CDR2 SQSDAQ. This CDR3 is 13 amino acids long. The trim removed 11 bases at V and 5 bases at J, leaving 9 bases unmatched. CDR3 bases: TGTGCCCACAGCCGGCGGGGGAACAATGAGCAGTTCTTC. Protein: CAHSRRGNNEQFF.

The V and J genes are TRBV7-3 and TRBJ1-5; a weak D match, TRBD1 (5 bases). Trimming took off 4 bases at V and 3 bases at J, with 19 bases between the two ends. This CDR3 is built from 17 residues. Germline V CDR1 and CDR2: SGHTA, FQGTGA. The CDR3 loop reads CASSSDLPGRFNQPQHF. The CDR3 DNA reads TGTGCCAGCAGCTCAGATCTTCCGGGACGTTTCAATCAGCCCCAGCATTTT.

The rearrangement uses TRBV6-6 and TRBJ1-6; 12 bases align to TRBD1. The ends lost 0 bases at V and 9 bases at J; junction bases unmatched: 3. The V gene's germline CDR1 is MNHNY and CDR2 SVGAGI (reference sequence). The CDR3 covers 16 residues. The CDR3 DNA sequence: TGTGCCAGCAGTTACTCTCAGGGACAGGGGGCTTCACCCCTCCACTTT. Residues: CASSYSQGQGASPLHF.

The chain is built from TRBV11-3 and TRBJ2-1; TRBD2 aligns across 7 bases. The CDR3 has 14 amino acids. In germline, CDR1 is SGHNT, CDR2 YENEEA. V trimming: 5 bases; J trimming: 6 bases; junction bases outside the gene matches: 7. The CDR3 loop is CASSPRLAGNEQFF. CDR3 DNA: TGTGCCAGCAGCCCCAGACTAGCCGGCAATGAGCAGTTCTTC.

V is TRBV4-1 and J is TRBJ1-1, with TRBD1 as a possible D gene (5 bases). V was trimmed by 8 bases and J by 7 bases, leaving 11 bases between them. CDR3 length equals 11 residues. CDR1 and CDR2 from the germline V gene are MGHRA and YSYEKL. The DNA for the CDR3 is TGCGCCAGCTTCAACGGGGGTGAAGCTTTCTTT. As protein: CASFNGGEAFF.

CDR3 DNA: TGTGCCAGCTCACCAGACTTCTTAGGGGATACGCAGTATTTT. It is translated as CASSPDFLGDTQYF. The chain recombines TRBV18 with TRBJ2-3; D call uncertain. The CDR3 spans 14 residues. The ends were cut back, 2 bases at V and 6 bases at J, with 12 bases in the middle. CDR1 is KGHSH and CDR2 is LQKENI in the germline V gene.

The chain links TRBV7-4 to TRBJ1-2; D is possibly TRBD1 (6 bases). Germline V gene sequence: CDR1 SGHVT, CDR2 SQSDAQ. The CDR3 extends over 15 amino acids. V gave up 4 bases and J gave up 7 bases, with 19 bases separating them. The DNA of the CDR3 is TGTGCCAGCAGCTCCCCTGGGGGGCTGAACAGTGGCTACACCTTC. Translated: CASSSPGGLNSGYTF.

V gene TRBV6-1 combines with J gene TRBJ1-1; D remains ambiguous. The germline V gene encodes CDR1 MNHNS and CDR2 SASEGT. The CDR3 extends over 11 amino acids. Between the trimmed V and J ends, which lost 3 bases and 6 bases, there was a span of 5 bases. CDR3 DNA: TGTGCCAGCAGTGAGACACCTGAAGCTTTCTTT. Its protein product is CASSETPEAFF.

This chain joins TRBV27 and TRBJ1-6; D unclear. The CDR3 spans 16 residues. In germline, CDR1 is MNHEY, CDR2 SMNVEV (reference sequence). V was clipped by 2 bases and J by 7 bases, with 15 bases between them. The CDR3 region has the DNA TGTGCCAGCAGTTTAGGGCTCTTTGGATGGAATTCACCCCTCCACTTT. This gives the protein CASSLGLFGWNSPLHF.

The chain has TRBV2 and TRBJ2-1; no firm D call. This CDR3 spans 11 amino acids. The ends were cut back, 7 bases at V and 8 bases at J, with 9 bases in the middle. Germline lookup yields CDR1 SNHLY and CDR2 FYNNEI. The CDR3 region is CASNSGDEQFF. As DNA, the CDR3 is TGTGCCAGCAATAGTGGCGATGAGCAGTTCTTC.

This clonotype appeared a few times. The rearrangement joins TRBV24-1 to TRBJ2-1; D tentatively fits TRBD1 or TRBD2 (5 bases each). CDR3 size: 14 residues. Trimming took 7 bases from V and 0 from J, leaving 9 bases between them. Germline CDR1 is KGHDR and CDR2 is SFDVKD. The CDR3, as DNA: TGTGCCACCAGCTCAGGGAGCTCCTACAATGAGCAGTTCTTC. Its protein product is CATSSGSSYNEQFF.

This clonotype was observed a handful of times. This rearrangement joins TRBV5-5 to TRBJ2-2; the match to TRBD1 covers 9 bases. Per germline, CDR1 SGHKS and CDR2 YYEKEE (reference sequence). The junction had 8 bases not matched to a gene; V was cut back by 4 bases and J by 4 bases. This CDR3 contains 16 residues. The CDR3: CASSLRTGVGTGELFF. The CDR3 DNA follows: TGTGCCAGCAGCCTTCGGACAGGGGTGGGCACCGGGGAGCTGTTTTTT.

The chain recombines TRBV7-8 with TRBJ1-5; no clear D gene. Between the trimmed V and J ends, which lost 1 base and 0 bases, there was a span of 7 bases. This CDR3 spans 15 amino acids. Per the germline V gene, CDR1 is SGHVS and CDR2 is FQNEAQ. The CDR3 reads CASSLEGFSNQPQHF. CDR3 nucleotides: TGTGCCAGCAGCTTAGAAGGTTTTAGCAATCAGCCCCAGCATTTT.

The sample holds one count of this clonotype. The chain carries TRBV4-3 and TRBJ2-7; 7 nucleotides agree with TRBD2. The ends lost 5 bases at V and 3 bases at J; junction bases unmatched: 10. The V gene's germline CDR1 is LGHNA and CDR2 YSLEER. The length of the CDR3 is 15 residues. CDR3 in amino acids: CASSDETSANYEQYF. The DNA for the CDR3 is TGCGCCAGCAGCGATGAAACTAGCGCCAACTACGAGCAGTACTTC.

The gene calls are TRBV19 and TRBJ1-1; D gene unclear. Germline V gives CDR1 LNHDA, CDR2 SQIVND (reference sequence). There are 15 residues in the CDR3. V was pared by 6 bases and J by 2 bases, with 16 bases between. The CDR3 sequence is CASRWAHRTNTEAFF. DNA for the CDR3: TGTGCCAGTAGGTGGGCCCACAGAACTAACACTGAAGCTTTCTTT. The variable domain in full, with the rest retrieved from reference TRBV19 and TRBJ1-1, is DGGITQSPKYLFRKEGQNVTLSCEQNLNHDAMYWYRQDPGQGLRLIYYSQIVNDFQKGDIAEGYSVSREKKESFPLTVTSAQKNPTAFYLCASRWAHRTNTEAFFGQGTRLTVV.

V usage is TRBV5-1 and J usage is TRBJ2-7, with D possibly called TRBD1 or TRBD2 (5 bases each). The V end was cut by 4 bases, the J end by 2 bases, with 13 bases between. Germline CDR1 SGHRS, CDR2 YFSETQ. This CDR3 comprises 14 residues. The CDR3 protein is CASSQRLGAYEQYF. The CDR3 DNA is TGCGCCAGCAGCCAACGGTTGGGGGCCTACGAGCAGTACTTC.

This chain connects TRBV6-6 to TRBJ2-1; no clear D gene. Germline loops: CDR1 MNHNY, CDR2 SVGAGI (reference sequence). The CDR3 runs to 14 residues. Between the trimmed V and J ends, which lost 0 bases and 9 bases, there was a span of 12 bases. The CDR3 DNA reads TGTGCCAGCAGTTACTCGTCGCTAGGTGTTGAGCAGTTCTTC. Protein: CASSYSSLGVEQFF.

The chain couples TRBV7-9 to TRBJ2-5; 10 bases fit TRBD1. Germline CDR1 is SEHNR and CDR2 is FQNEAQ (reference sequence). The CDR3 totals 16 residues. The trim removed 5 bases at V and 5 bases at J, leaving 11 bases unmatched. CDR3 sequence reads: CASSPFPGQGTETQYF. The CDR3 DNA reads as TGTGCCAGCAGCCCCTTCCCGGGACAGGGGACGGAGACCCAGTACTTC.

V gene TRBV6-2 or TRBV6-3 combines with J gene TRBJ2-1; D remains unclear. V gave up 2 bases and J gave up 6 bases, with 5 bases separating them. In germline, CDR1 is MNHEY, CDR2 SVGEGT. The CDR3 runs to 12 residues. This chain's CDR3 is CASSYPPNEQFF. The DNA of the CDR3 is TGTGCCAGCAGTTACCCCCCCAATGAGCAGTTCTTC.

The chain joins TRBV20-1 to TRBJ1-5; tentatively, D is TRBD1 (5 bases). CDR3 size: 12 residues. Between the trimmed V and J ends, which lost 1 base and 7 bases, there was a span of 8 bases. Germline CDR1 and CDR2: DFQATT and SNEGSKA (reference sequence). The CDR3 nucleotides are TGCAGTGCTAGAGCAAGGGGACAGCCCCAGCATTTT. Its translation: CSARARGQPQHF.

This chain links TRBV7-2 with TRBJ2-1; TRBD1 aligns across 9 bases. V shed 5 bases and J 2 bases; nucleotides not matched to a gene: 4. The CDR3 has 15 amino acids. In germline, CDR1 is SGHTA, CDR2 FQGNSA. CDR3 coding DNA: TGTGCCAGCAGCCTAAGGGACAGGGCCTACAATGAGCAGTTCTTC. Protein product: CASSLRDRAYNEQFF.

The chain carries TRBV7-9 and TRBJ1-4, with 7 positions matching TRBD1. CDR1 and CDR2 from the germline V gene are SEHNR and FQNEAQ (reference sequence). The CDR3 sequence is 17 residues long. Unmatched junction bases numbered 9, after V lost 5 bases and J lost 0 bases. The CDR3: CASSLSGDSPTNEKLFF. The CDR3 bases are TGTGCCAGCAGCCTCAGCGGGGACAGTCCAACTAATGAAAAACTGTTTTTT.

V and J are TRBV7-2 and TRBJ2-7, with 12 bases identical to TRBD2. Germline trimming cut 5 bases from V and 7 bases from J; bases unmatched to any gene: 15. Germline V lookup: CDR1 SGHTA, CDR2 FQGNSA. The CDR3 sequence is 17 residues long. The CDR3 DNA reads TGTGCCAGCAGCACCCCTGAGGCTAGCGGGGGGGCCTTTGAGCAGTACTTC. This encodes CASSTPEASGGAFEQYF.

This clonotype was counted a few times. The genes are TRBV19 and TRBJ1-6; tentative D call: TRBD1 (5 bases). This CDR3 has 14 amino acids. The V gene's germline CDR1 is LNHDA and CDR2 SQIVND (reference sequence). V lost 5 bases, J lost 10 bases, and 15 bases lay in between. Here the CDR3 DNA reads TGTGCCAGTAGTCGCTTCAGGGAGGACTCACCCCTCCACTTT. Translation: CASSRFREDSPLHF.

Only a few counts were recorded for this clonotype. The rearrangement uses TRBV12-5 and TRBJ2-1; 13 nucleotides line up with TRBD2. The germline V gene encodes CDR1 LGHNT and CDR2 FRNRAP. Trimming cost V 0 bases and J 9 bases; bases outside gene matches: 11. The CDR3 is made up of 18 amino acids. CDR3 in amino acids: CASGLVAGLAGVKSEQFF. The CDR3 DNA reads TGTGCTAGTGGTTTGGTAGCCGGACTAGCGGGGGTCAAGAGTGAGCAGTTCTTC.